Listed below are T cell receptor beta chains from one sample, sequenced in a study of control samples from healthy donors and cancer patients. Profiling relied on immunoSEQ multiplex PCR, and the TCRdb table lists in-frame clones only, not all of them. The sample lists under 80,000 clones, about 95% occurring once. The material sequenced was blood. The receptor set was obtained from a woman aged 30 to 39 in good health. Both conserved end residues are part of each CDR3. Each record gives: V gene, D gene, clone size, J gene, CDR3 DNA, CDR3 protein. D genes are given only for firm matches. Size values are once, few and many counts, or a class for expanded clones, and some rows have none.

>TRBV27|TRBD1|NA|TRBJ1-2
TGTGCCAGCAGTACAAGACAGGGGAAAGCTAACTATGGCTACACCTTC
CASSTRQGKANYGYTF
>TRBV7-3|TRBD2|NA|TRBJ2-5
TGTGCCAGCAGCGTTAGCGGGGGGGCCAAGACCCAGTACTTC
CASSVSGGAKTQYF
>TRBV7-9|NA|NA|TRBJ2-1
TGTGCCAGCAGGTCCGGGGACAATGAGCAGTTCTTC
CASRSGDNEQFF
>TRBV5-4|NA|NA|TRBJ2-4
TGTGCCAGCAGCTTTACGGAGGGGAAAAACATTCAGTACTTC
CASSFTEGKNIQYF
>TRBV28|NA|NA|TRBJ1-1
TGTGCCAGCAGTGAACCTACCGGGGCAGCAGAAGCTTTCTTT
CASSEPTGAAEAFF
>TRBV15|NA|once|TRBJ2-7
TGTGCCACCAGCAGAGGAACGAACTACGAGCAGTACTTC
CATSRGTNYEQYF
>TRBV14|NA|NA|TRBJ1-1
TGTGCCAGCAGCCGCGGAGGCTGGGACACTGAAGCTTTCTTT
CASSRGGWDTEAFF
>TRBV19|TRBD1|few|TRBJ1-6
TGTGCCAGTAGAACAGGGGTAGCGTCACCCCTCCACTTT
CASRTGVASPLHF
>TRBV28|NA|NA|TRBJ1-6
TGTGCCAGCAGAAAAGGTGGAGGGGGACATTCACCCCTCCACTTT
CASRKGGGGHSPLHF
>TRBV28|NA|NA|TRBJ2-7
TGTGCCAGCAGTCAGAACTACGAGCAGTACTTC
CASSQNYEQYF
>TRBV27|TRBD1|NA|TRBJ1-5
TGTGCCAGCTCGTTCGGGACAGGGAGGGGCAATCAGCCCCAGCATTTT
CASSFGTGRGNQPQHF
>TRBV30|NA|NA|TRBJ1-2
TGTGCCTGGAGTTCCTACCAAAGACGGAGAGAGAACTATGGCTACACCTTC
CAWSSYQRRRENYGYTF
>TRBV3-1/TRBV3-2|NA|NA|TRBJ2-1
TGTGCCAGCAGCCCTTGGGGCGGGGACTACAATGAGCAGTTCTTC
CASSPWGGDYNEQFF
>TRBV7-9|TRBD1|NA|TRBJ1-4
TGTGCCAGCAGCTTAGAGACAGGGGGACTGGAAAAACTGTTTTTT
CASSLETGGLEKLFF
>TRBV12-3/TRBV12-4|NA|NA|TRBJ1-2
TGTGCCAGCAGTTTAGGCGGCGCGGGTGGCTACACCTTC
CASSLGGAGGYTF
>TRBV28|TRBD1|NA|TRBJ1-5
TGTGCCAGCAGCACCCCTGGACAGGGTTTTCAGCCCCAGCATTTT
CASSTPGQGFQPQHF
>TRBV7-8|NA|NA|TRBJ2-2
TGTGCCAGCAGCTCTTGGGAGGGGGCGAACACCGGGGAGCTGTTTTTT
CASSSWEGANTGELFF
>TRBV11-2|NA|NA|TRBJ1-1
TGTGCCAGCAGTCCCAGTGGGACGAACACTGAAGCTTTCTTT
CASSPSGTNTEAFF
>TRBV18|TRBD2|NA|TRBJ2-5
TGTGCCAGCTCACCGGACGGACTAGCGGGCCCCCGGCACTTC
CASSPDGLAGPRHF
>TRBV16|TRBD2|NA|TRBJ2-5
TGTGCCAGCAGCAAACGGACTAGCGGGGGCCAAGAGACCCAGTACTTC
CASSKRTSGGQETQYF
>TRBV27|TRBD2|NA|TRBJ2-1
TGTGCCAGCAGCTTTCCTAGCGGGGGCCCCTACAATGAGCAGTTCTTC
CASSFPSGGPYNEQFF
>TRBV28|NA|NA|TRBJ1-1
TGTGCCAGCAGTTTTCGGGGAAAAGGGAACACTGAAGCTTTCTTT
CASSFRGKGNTEAFF
>TRBV2|NA|few|TRBJ1-1
TGTGCCAGCAGCCCAGACAGGCCCACTGAAGCTTTCTTT
CASSPDRPTEAFF
>TRBV5-1|NA|NA|TRBJ2-5
TGCGCCAGCAGCTTCTCGGGGAGGGAGACCCAGTACTTC
CASSFSGRETQYF
>TRBV30|NA|NA|TRBJ2-5
TGTGCCTGGAAAAAACAGGGAAACCAAGAGACCCAGTACTTC
CAWKKQGNQETQYF
>TRBV9|NA|NA|TRBJ2-1
TGTGCCAGCAGCGTAGCTTGGGGTTCAGACAATGAGCAGTTCTTC
CASSVAWGSDNEQFF
>TRBV6-5|TRBD1|NA|TRBJ1-5
TGTGCCAGCAGTTACGGGGGACAGGGAAATCAGCCCCAGCATTTT
CASSYGGQGNQPQHF
>TRBV11-1|NA|once|TRBJ1-1
TGTGCCAGCAGGGACAGTATGCTATTGAACACTGAAGCTTTCTTT
CASRDSMLLNTEAFF
>TRBV12-3/TRBV12-4|NA|once|TRBJ1-1
TGTGCCAGCAGGAAGCAGGGAGAAGCTTTCTTT
CASRKQGEAFF
>TRBV10-1|NA|NA|TRBJ1-1
TGCGCCAGCACGGAGGGTATGAACACTGAAGCTTTCTTT
CASTEGMNTEAFF
>TRBV24-1|NA|NA|TRBJ2-1
TGTGCCACCAGTGAGCCCACCCCAGGACAGCACAATGAGCAGTTCTTC
CATSEPTPGQHNEQFF
>TRBV28|TRBD1|NA|TRBJ1-6
TGTGCCACGAGGAGGGACAGGGGTAGTGGCGCCTATAATTCACCCCTCCACTTT
CATRRDRGSGAYNSPLHF